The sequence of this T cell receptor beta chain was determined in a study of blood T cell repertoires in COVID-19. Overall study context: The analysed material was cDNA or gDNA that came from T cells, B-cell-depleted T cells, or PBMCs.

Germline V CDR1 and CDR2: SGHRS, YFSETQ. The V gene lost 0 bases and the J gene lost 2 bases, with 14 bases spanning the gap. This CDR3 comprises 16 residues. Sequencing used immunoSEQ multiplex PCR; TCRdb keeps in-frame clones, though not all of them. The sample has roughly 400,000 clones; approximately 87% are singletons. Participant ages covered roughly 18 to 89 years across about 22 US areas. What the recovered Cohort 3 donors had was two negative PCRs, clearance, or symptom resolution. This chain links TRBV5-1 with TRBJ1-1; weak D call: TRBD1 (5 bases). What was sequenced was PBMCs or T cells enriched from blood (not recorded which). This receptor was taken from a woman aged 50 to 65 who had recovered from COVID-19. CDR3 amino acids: CASSLGLGRSNTEAFF. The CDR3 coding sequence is TGCGCCAGCAGCTTGGGTCTGGGGCGTTCAAACACTGAAGCTTTCTTT.